The clone carrying this TCR beta chain was seen repeatedly, ten times or more. Its specificity is not known. Using its own MiXCR run on the 5' RACE reads, TCRdb lists one record per CDR3 protein. The data contain fewer than 400,000 distinct CDR3 sequences, 6% to 8% of them singletons. These data belong to a study of T cells after yellow fever vaccination. Points from the study as a whole: Abundant clonotypes (contaminants from the bulk population) could be present in FACS-sorted repertoires. Among all clonotypes, a small share was observed in both CD4 and CD8 compartments.

The CDR3 spans 13 residues. Germline CDR1 reads DFQATT; CDR2 reads SNEGSKA (reference sequence). The J segment lost 9 bases and the V segment lost 3 bases, leaving 8 bases of the junction unmatched. V usage is TRBV20-1 and J usage is TRBJ2-1, with 7 positions matching TRBD2. The source is a man aged 30 to 45 who received the YFV17D yellow fever vaccine. Specimen: PBMCs, collected 5 days after the yellow fever booster vaccination. The CDR3 is CSASLAGVFEQFF. The CDR3 DNA follows: TGCAGTGCTAGCTTGGCGGGAGTGTTTGAGCAGTTCTTC.